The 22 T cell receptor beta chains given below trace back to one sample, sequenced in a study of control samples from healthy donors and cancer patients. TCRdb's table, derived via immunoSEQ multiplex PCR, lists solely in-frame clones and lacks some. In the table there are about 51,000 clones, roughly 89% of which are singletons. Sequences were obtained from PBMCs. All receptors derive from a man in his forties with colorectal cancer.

CDR3 in DNA: TGTGCCAGCAGCCCATCTAGCGGGGGGAACACCGGGGAGCTGTTTTTT. It yields the protein CASSPSSGGNTGELFF. V gene TRBV7-2 combines with J gene TRBJ2-2; TRBD2 agrees at 10 bases. V lost 5 bases and J lost 1; bases outside the gene matches: 4. The CDR3 totals 16 residues. Germline assignment: CDR1 SGHTA and CDR2 FQGNSA.

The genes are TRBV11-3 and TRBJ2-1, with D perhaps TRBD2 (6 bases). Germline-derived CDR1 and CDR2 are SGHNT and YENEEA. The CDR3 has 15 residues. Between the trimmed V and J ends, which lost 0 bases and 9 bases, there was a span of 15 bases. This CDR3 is CASSLDPSSSGEQFF. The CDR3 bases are TGTGCCAGCAGCTTAGACCCTTCGAGTAGCGGTGAGCAGTTCTTC.

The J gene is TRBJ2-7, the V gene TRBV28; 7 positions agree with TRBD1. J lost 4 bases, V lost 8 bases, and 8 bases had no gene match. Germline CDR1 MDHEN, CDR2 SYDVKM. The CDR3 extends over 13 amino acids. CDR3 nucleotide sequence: TGTGCCAGCGGAGACAGGGTCGCTTACGAGCAGTACTTC. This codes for CASGDRVAYEQYF.

The CDR3 DNA sequence: TGTGCCAGCAGGCAGGGTGCCTACGAGCAGTACTTC. This gives the protein CASRQGAYEQYF. V is TRBV6-5 and J is TRBJ2-7, with a possible D match to TRBD1 (5 bases). The CDR3 is made up of 12 amino acids. V was trimmed by 6 bases and J by 2 bases, leaving 8 bases between them. Germline CDR1 MNHEY, CDR2 SVGAGI.

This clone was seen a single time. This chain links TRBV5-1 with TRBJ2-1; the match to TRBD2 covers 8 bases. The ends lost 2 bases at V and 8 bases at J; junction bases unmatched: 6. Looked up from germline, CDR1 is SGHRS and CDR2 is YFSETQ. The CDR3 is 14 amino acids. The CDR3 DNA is TGCGCCAGCAGCTTCGCGCAGACTAGCGATGAGCAGTTCTTC. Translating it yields CASSFAQTSDEQFF.

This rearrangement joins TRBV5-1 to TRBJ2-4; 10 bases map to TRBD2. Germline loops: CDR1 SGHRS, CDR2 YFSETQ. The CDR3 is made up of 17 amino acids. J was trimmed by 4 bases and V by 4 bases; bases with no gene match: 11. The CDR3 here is CASSAMVAGGVKNIQYF. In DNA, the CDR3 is TGCGCCAGCAGCGCGATGGTAGCGGGAGGAGTTAAAAACATTCAGTACTTC.

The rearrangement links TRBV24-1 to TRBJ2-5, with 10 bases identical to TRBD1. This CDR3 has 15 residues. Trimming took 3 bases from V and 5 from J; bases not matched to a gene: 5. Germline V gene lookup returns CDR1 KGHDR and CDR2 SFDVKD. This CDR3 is CATSDPRTGGETQYF. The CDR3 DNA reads TGTGCCACCAGTGATCCTCGGACAGGGGGTGAGACCCAGTACTTC.

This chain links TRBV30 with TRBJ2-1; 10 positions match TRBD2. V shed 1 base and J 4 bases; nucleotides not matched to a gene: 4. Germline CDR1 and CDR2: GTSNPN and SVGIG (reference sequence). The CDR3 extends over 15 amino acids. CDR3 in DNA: TGTGCCTGGAGTGGATCTAGCGGGAGTTACAATGAGCAGTTCTTC. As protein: CAWSGSSGSYNEQFF. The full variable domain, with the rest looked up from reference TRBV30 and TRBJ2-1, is SQTIHQWPATLVQPVGSPLSLECTVEGTSNPNLYWYRQAAGRGLQLLFYSVGIGQISSEVPQNLSASRPQDRQFILSSKKLLLSDSGFYLCAWSGSSGSYNEQFFGPGTRLTVL.

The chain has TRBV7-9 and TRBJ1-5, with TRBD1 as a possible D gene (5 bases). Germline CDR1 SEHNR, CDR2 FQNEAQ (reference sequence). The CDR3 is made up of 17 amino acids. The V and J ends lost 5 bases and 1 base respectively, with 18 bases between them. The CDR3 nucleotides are TGTGCCAGCAGCCTGGGACCGCCCCTGGTGAGCAATCAGCCCCAGCATTTT. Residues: CASSLGPPLVSNQPQHF.

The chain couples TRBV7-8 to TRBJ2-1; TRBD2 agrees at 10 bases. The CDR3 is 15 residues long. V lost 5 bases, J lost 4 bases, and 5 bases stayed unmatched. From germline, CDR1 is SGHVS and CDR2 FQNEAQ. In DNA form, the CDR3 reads TGTGCCAGCAGCCAGCGGGAGGGCCGATACAATGAGCAGTTCTTC. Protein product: CASSQREGRYNEQFF.

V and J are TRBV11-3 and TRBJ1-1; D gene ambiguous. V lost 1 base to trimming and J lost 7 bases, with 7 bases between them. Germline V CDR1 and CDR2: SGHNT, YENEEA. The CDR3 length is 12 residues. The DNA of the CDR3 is TGTGCCAGCAGCTTAGGAGGCGATGAAGCTTTCTTT. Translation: CASSLGGDEAFF.

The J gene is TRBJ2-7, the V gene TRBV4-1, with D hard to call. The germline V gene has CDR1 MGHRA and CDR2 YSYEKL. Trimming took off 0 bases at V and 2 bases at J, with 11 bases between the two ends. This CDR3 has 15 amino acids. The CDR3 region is CASSQDRIITYEQYF. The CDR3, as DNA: TGCGCCAGCAGCCAAGACAGAATCATTACCTACGAGCAGTACTTC.

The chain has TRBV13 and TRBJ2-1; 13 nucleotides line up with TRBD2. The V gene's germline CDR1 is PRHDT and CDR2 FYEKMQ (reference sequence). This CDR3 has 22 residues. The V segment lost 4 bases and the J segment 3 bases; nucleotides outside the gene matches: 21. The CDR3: CASSSLGRPGLAGPSNYNEQFF. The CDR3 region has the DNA TGTGCCAGCAGCTCCCTGGGACGGCCGGGACTAGCGGGGCCTTCGAACTACAATGAGCAGTTCTTC.

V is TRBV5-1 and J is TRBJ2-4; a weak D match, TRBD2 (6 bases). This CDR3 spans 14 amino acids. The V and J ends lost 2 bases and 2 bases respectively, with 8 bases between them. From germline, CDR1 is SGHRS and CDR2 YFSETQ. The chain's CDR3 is CASSLGGTKNIQYF. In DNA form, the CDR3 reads TGCGCCAGCAGCTTAGGAGGGACCAAAAACATTCAGTACTTC.

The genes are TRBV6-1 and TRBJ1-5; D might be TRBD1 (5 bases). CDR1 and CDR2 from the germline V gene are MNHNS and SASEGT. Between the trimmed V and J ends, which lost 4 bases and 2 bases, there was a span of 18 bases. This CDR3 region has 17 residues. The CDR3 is CASSVRPRRGGNQPQHF. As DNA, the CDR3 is TGTGCCAGCAGTGTACGGCCTAGGCGAGGGGGCAATCAGCCCCAGCATTTT.

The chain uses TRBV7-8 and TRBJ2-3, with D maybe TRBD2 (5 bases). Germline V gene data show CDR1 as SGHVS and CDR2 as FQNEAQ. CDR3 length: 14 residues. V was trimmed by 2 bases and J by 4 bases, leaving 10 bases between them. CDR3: CASSLSLAPDTQYF. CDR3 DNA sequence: TGTGCCAGCAGCTTATCGCTAGCACCAGATACGCAGTATTTT.

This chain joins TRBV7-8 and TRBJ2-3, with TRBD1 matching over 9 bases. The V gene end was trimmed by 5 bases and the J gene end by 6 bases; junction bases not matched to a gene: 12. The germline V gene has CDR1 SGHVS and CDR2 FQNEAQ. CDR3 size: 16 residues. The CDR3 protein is CASSADTVGTGDTQYF. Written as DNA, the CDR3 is TGTGCCAGCAGCGCCGATACGGTGGGGACAGGGGATACGCAGTATTTT.

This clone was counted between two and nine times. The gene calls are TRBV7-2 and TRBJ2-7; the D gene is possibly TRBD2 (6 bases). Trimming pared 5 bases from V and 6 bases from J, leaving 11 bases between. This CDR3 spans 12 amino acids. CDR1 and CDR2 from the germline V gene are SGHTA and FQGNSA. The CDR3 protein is CASSHGGSEQYF. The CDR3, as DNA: TGTGCCAGCAGCCATGGGGGGAGCGAGCAGTACTTC. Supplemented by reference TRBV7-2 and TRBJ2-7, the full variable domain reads GAGVSQSPSNKVTEKGKDVELRCDPISGHTALYWYRQSLGQGLEFLIYFQGNSAPDKSGLPSDRFSAERTGGSVSTLTIQRTQQEDSAVYLCASSHGGSEQYFGPGTRLTVT.

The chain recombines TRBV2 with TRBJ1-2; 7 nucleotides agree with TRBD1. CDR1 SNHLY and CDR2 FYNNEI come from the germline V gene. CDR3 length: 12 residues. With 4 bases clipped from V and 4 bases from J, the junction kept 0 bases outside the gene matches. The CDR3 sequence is CASSGQGYGYTF. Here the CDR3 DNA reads TGTGCCAGCAGTGGACAGGGCTATGGCTACACCTTC.

CDR3 region: CAWARGPLYEQYF. CDR3 DNA sequence: TGTGCCTGGGCCCGCGGGCCCCTATACGAGCAGTACTTC. The gene calls are TRBV30 and TRBJ2-7, with D possibly being TRBD2 (5 bases). Trimming cost V 5 bases and J 4 bases, with 15 bases left between them. The germline V gene encodes CDR1 GTSNPN and CDR2 SVGIG (reference sequence). The length of the CDR3 is 13 residues.

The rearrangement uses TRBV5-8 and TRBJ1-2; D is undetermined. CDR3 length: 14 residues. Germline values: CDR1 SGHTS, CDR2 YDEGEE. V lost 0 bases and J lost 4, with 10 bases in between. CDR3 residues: CASSLAVVLYGYTF. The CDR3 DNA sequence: TGTGCCAGCAGCTTGGCGGTGGTCCTCTATGGCTACACCTTC.

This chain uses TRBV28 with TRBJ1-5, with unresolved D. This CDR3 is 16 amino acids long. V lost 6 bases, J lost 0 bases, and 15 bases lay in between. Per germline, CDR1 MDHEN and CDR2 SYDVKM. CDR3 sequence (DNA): TGTGCCAGCAGCTCTTACACCTACTATAGCAATCAGCCCCAGCATTTT. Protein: CASSSYTYYSNQPQHF.